This TCR beta chain is from a study of cytomegalovirus exposure and HLA in healthy donors. Looking at the study overall: An earlier analysis identified under 130 million unique TCR beta sequences in about 170 million T cells. Study outcomes and limitations: Compared with the roughly 700-donor mean, an Asian-associated ancestry cluster reportedly had fewer N-insertions, according to a later analysis. A missense DCLRE1C variant was associated with V- and J-gene trimming of TCR beta chains in a later analysis, and an independent cohort replicated the association. Immune exposure was documented only through CMV serostatus.

The PCR was carried out with 60 Vbeta primers and 13 Jbeta primers. Assay used: immunoSEQ multiplex PCR; TCRdb lists only in-frame clones, some missing. The table includes over 100,000 clones, approximately 79% detected once. A note on this clone: The antigen remains undetermined.

The V and J ends lost 3 bases and 8 bases, in that order; junction bases with no gene match: 8. Germline CDR1 reads MNHEY; CDR2 reads SMNVEV (reference sequence). This CDR3 comprises 14 residues. The sequence was obtained from a male donor in good health and CMV-seronegative. Input material: PBMCs. This rearrangement joins TRBV27 to TRBJ1-1, with 8 nucleotides matching TRBD1. The CDR3 DNA reads as TGTGCCAGCAGTTTCCTAGGACAGGGTTCCGAAGCTTTCTTT. Translation gives CASSFLGQGSEAFF.